The clone carrying this T cell receptor beta chain was picked up many times. The target antigen is unknown. The data belong to a study of CD8 T cells in ankylosing spondylitis. TCRdb independently ran MiXCR on the 5' RACE reads; one entry per CDR3 protein. The data show a few hundred thousand distinct CDR3 sequences, 15% to 25% seen once. Study-wide points: It was reported that disease-linked clones were significantly enriched in matched ankylosing spondylitis synovial fluid. A CD8+ phenotype characterized the disease-linked clones, which were relatively rare in peripheral blood.

The sequenced sample consisted of blood, either unsorted or a sorted T cell fraction (not recorded which). The TCR was taken from a male donor with ankylosing spondylitis or in good health (not recorded which).

CDR3: CASSSFGPYQETQYF. The CDR3 DNA reads TGTGCCAGCAGCTCATTTGGGCCTTATCAAGAGACCCAGTACTTC. The chain combines TRBV5-4 with TRBJ2-5; D remains ambiguous. From germline, CDR1 is SGHNT and CDR2 YYREEE (reference sequence). The CDR3 extends over 15 amino acids. Deletions cut 3 bases from V and 2 bases from J, with 14 bases between.